What follows are 28 T cell receptor beta chains derived from one specimen sequenced in a study of T cell responses to AZD1222 COVID-19 vaccine. Here immunoSEQ multiplex PCR was the method, and the copy in TCRdb shows in-frame clones only, minus some. The data hold 130,000 to 150,000 clones, with approximately 90% observed a single time. This sample comprised peripheral blood, obtained on day 0 of MenACWY control vaccination. All receptors come from an adult in good health.

V and J are TRBV3-1 (or the pseudogene TRBV3-2) and TRBJ1-1; D gene ambiguous. Germline CDR1 is LGHDT and CDR2 is YNNKEL (reference sequence). The CDR3 sequence is 12 residues long. V lost 2 bases and J 10 bases, leaving 11 bases between the germline ends. CDR3 region: CASSQSRLVAFF. DNA of the CDR3: TGTGCCAGCAGCCAAAGCCGTTTGGTAGCTTTCTTT.

The gene calls are TRBV19 and TRBJ1-5; 9 bases match TRBD1. The CDR3 spans 15 residues. The V segment lost 4 bases and the J segment 2 bases; nucleotides outside the gene matches: 3. The germline gives CDR1 LNHDA, CDR2 SQIVND (reference sequence). This chain's CDR3 is CASSTRTGGNQPQHF. In DNA, the CDR3 is TGTGCCAGTAGTACCCGGACAGGGGGCAATCAGCCCCAGCATTTT.

J is TRBJ1-2 and V is TRBV5-1; 7 bases are shared with TRBD1. This CDR3 is 13 amino acids long. Per the germline V gene, CDR1 is SGHRS and CDR2 is YFSETQ. V lost 4 bases and J lost 7; bases outside the gene matches: 7. CDR3 coding DNA: TGCGCCAGCAGCCCCACAGGGGTTAGTGGCTACACCTTC. Translating it yields CASSPTGVSGYTF.

The rearrangement uses TRBV7-9 and TRBJ1-1; no clear D. The germline CDR1 and CDR2 sequences are SEHNR and FQNEAQ (reference sequence). The length of the CDR3 is 13 residues. V shed 3 bases and J shed 8 bases, with 13 bases lying between them. The CDR3 bases are TGTGCCAGCAGCTTCTCAACCCTCGGAGAAGCTTTCTTT. Translating gives CASSFSTLGEAFF. The full variable domain, in which reference TRBV7-9 and TRBJ1-1 provide the parts outside the CDR3, is DTGVSQNPRHKITKRGQNVTFRCDPISEHNRLYWYRQTLGQGPEFLTYFQNEAQLEKSRLLSDRFSAERPKGSFSTLEIQRTEQGDSAMYLCASSFSTLGEAFFGQGTRLTVV.

The chain combines TRBV20-1 with TRBJ2-7; D gene unclear. The CDR3 sequence is 11 residues long. Germline CDR1 DFQATT, CDR2 SNEGSKA (reference sequence). The CDR3 protein is CKTYFTYEQYF. As DNA, the CDR3 is TGCAAAACTTATTTTACCTACGAGCAGTACTTC.

This CDR3 is CASCPGQGSGANVLTF. CDR3 in DNA: TGTGCCAGCTGCCCGGGACAGGGCTCTGGGGCCAACGTCCTGACTTTC. The rearrangement uses TRBV27 and TRBJ2-6, with 9 bases aligning to TRBD1. Trimming removed 8 bases from V and 0 bases from J; junction bases left unmatched: 5. Germline-derived CDR1 and CDR2 are MNHEY and SMNVEV (reference sequence). The CDR3 runs 16 residues.

The V gene is TRBV4-1, the J gene TRBJ1-3, with 12 bases identical to TRBD1. This CDR3 is 17 amino acids long. Germline lookup yields CDR1 MGHRA and CDR2 YSYEKL. The trim removed 4 bases at V and 7 bases at J, leaving 11 bases unmatched. This CDR3 is CASSPLPPGQGANTIYF. In DNA, the CDR3 is TGCGCCAGCAGCCCCTTACCACCGGGACAGGGGGCCAACACCATATATTTT.

The chain combines TRBV3-1 (or the pseudogene TRBV3-2) with TRBJ1-6, with D maybe TRBD1 (5 bases). Trimming stripped 0 bases from V and 15 bases from J, with 15 bases between. The germline CDR1 and CDR2 sequences are LGHDT and YNNKEL (reference sequence). CDR3 length equals 14 residues. In DNA form, the CDR3 reads TGTGCCAGCAGCCAAGAAATCCAGGGACGGAACCTCCACTTT. Protein product: CASSQEIQGRNLHF.

This clone came up once. The chain employs TRBV7-6 and TRBJ1-3; possibly TRBD1 for D (6 bases). Germline V CDR1 and CDR2: SGHVS, FNYEAQ. The CDR3 length is 15 residues. Trimming took off 2 bases at V and 2 bases at J, with 10 bases between the two ends. DNA of the CDR3: TGTGCCAGCAGCTTATCGGGGGCACCTGGAAACACCATATATTTT. This encodes CASSLSGAPGNTIYF.

This sequence joins TRBV30 and TRBJ2-1; D remains ambiguous. The V gene's germline CDR1 is GTSNPN and CDR2 SVGIG (reference sequence). This CDR3 spans 12 amino acids. V was cut by 4 bases and J by 4 bases, with 8 bases left in between. The CDR3 spells CAWKASYNEQFF. The CDR3 DNA follows: TGTGCCTGGAAGGCCAGTTACAATGAGCAGTTCTTC.

The chain combines TRBV5-1 with TRBJ2-5, with 13 positions matching TRBD2. Germline CDR1 and CDR2: SGHRS and YFSETQ. The CDR3 runs to 17 residues. Trimming took 4 bases from V and 5 from J; bases not matched to a gene: 11. CDR3 nucleotides: TGCGCCAGCAGCGGGGGACTAGCGGGAAGAACGGGGGAGACCCAGTACTTC. It specifies CASSGGLAGRTGETQYF. Filled out from reference TRBV5-1 and TRBJ2-5, the complete variable domain reads KAGVTQTPRYLIKTRGQQVTLSCSPISGHRSVSWYQQTPGQGLQFLFEYFSETQRNKGNFPGRFSGRQFSNSRSEMNVSTLELGDSALYLCASSGGLAGRTGETQYFGPGTRLLVL.

V and J are TRBV7-9 and TRBJ2-2; D gene uncertain. V dropped 3 bases and J dropped 7 bases, with 6 bases sitting between them. CDR3 size: 12 residues. Germline assignment: CDR1 SEHNR and CDR2 FQNEAQ (reference sequence). The CDR3 region has the DNA TGTGCCAGCAGCTTCTTGGGCGGGGAGCTGTTTTTT. Protein sequence: CASSFLGGELFF.

For the CDR3, the DNA is TGCAGCGTTGAAGATCGAGGTCGAGGCAACTATGGCTACACCTTC. It codes for CSVEDRGRGNYGYTF. This chain joins TRBV29-1 and TRBJ1-2; D remains ambiguous. The CDR3 covers 15 residues. Germline V gene sequence: CDR1 SQVTM, CDR2 ANQGSEA. Trimming removed 0 bases from V and 2 bases from J, with 13 bases in between.

The chain combines TRBV25-1 with TRBJ1-1; D remains unclear. CDR3 length: 12 amino acids. Trimming stripped 5 bases from V and 0 bases from J, with 4 bases between. The V gene's germline CDR1 is MGHDK and CDR2 SYGVNS. CDR3 sequence reads: CASSNMNTEAFF. As DNA, the CDR3 is TGTGCCAGCAGTAACATGAACACTGAAGCTTTCTTT.

This chain connects TRBV2 to TRBJ1-4; TRBD1 agrees at 12 bases. Trimming took 6 bases from V and 5 from J; bases not matched to a gene: 10. This CDR3 contains 17 residues. Germline V gene data show CDR1 as SNHLY and CDR2 as FYNNEI. In nucleotides, the CDR3 is TGTGCCAGCAGAGTGATCCCCGGGACAGGGGGCAATGAAAAACTGTTTTTT. It translates to CASRVIPGTGGNEKLFF.

The chain joins TRBV5-6 to TRBJ1-6; no clear D. Trimming cost V 0 bases and J 7 bases, with 5 bases left between them. Germline loops: CDR1 SGHDT, CDR2 YYEEEE. CDR3 size: 13 residues. The CDR3 DNA follows: TGTGCCAGCAGCTTGGGTCTGAATTCACCCCTCCACTTT. Translation gives CASSLGLNSPLHF.

The J gene is TRBJ1-1, the V gene TRBV19, with D possibly being TRBD1 (6 bases). Germline assignment: CDR1 LNHDA and CDR2 SQIVND (reference sequence). The V gene lost 4 bases and the J gene lost 0 bases, with 12 bases spanning the gap. CDR3 size: 15 residues. CDR3 amino acids: CASSSGGRLNTEAFF. CDR3 sequence (DNA): TGTGCCAGTAGTAGCGGGGGCCGGCTGAACACTGAAGCTTTCTTT.

The rearrangement joins TRBV6-2 or TRBV6-3 to TRBJ1-5; weak D call: TRBD1 (5 bases). Between the trimmed V and J ends, which lost 3 bases and 3 bases, there was a span of 9 bases. Germline V gene data show CDR1 as MNHEY and CDR2 as SVGEGT. This CDR3 comprises 14 residues. DNA of the CDR3: TGTGCCAGCAGTTATAGGGGATTCAATCAGCCCCAGCATTTT. Residues: CASSYRGFNQPQHF.

This chain joins TRBV14 and TRBJ1-1; the D is unclear. The length of the CDR3 is 13 residues. Trimming stripped 4 bases from V and 1 base from J, with 7 bases between. The germline V gene has CDR1 SGHDN and CDR2 FVKESK. This CDR3 is CASSRSTNTEAFF. The DNA of the CDR3 is TGTGCCAGCAGCCGAAGCACGAACACTGAAGCTTTCTTT.

The chain employs TRBV19 and TRBJ1-5; 8 positions match TRBD1. The ends lost 5 bases at V and 0 bases at J; junction bases unmatched: 6. The CDR3 consists of 16 residues. The germline CDR1 and CDR2 sequences are LNHDA and SQIVND (reference sequence). The CDR3 here is CASSLYRGNSNQPQHF. The CDR3 bases are TGTGCCAGTAGTTTATACAGGGGGAATAGCAATCAGCCCCAGCATTTT.

This clone has a single count. V gene TRBV7-3 combines with J gene TRBJ2-1; 7 bases are a match to TRBD2. The V segment lost 5 bases and the J segment 2 bases; nucleotides outside the gene matches: 9. The germline CDR1 and CDR2 sequences are SGHTA and FQGTGA. This CDR3 region has 16 residues. CDR3 sequence (DNA): TGTGCCAGCAGCCTTAGCGGGCCTGCTCCCTACAATGAGCAGTTCTTC. Protein sequence: CASSLSGPAPYNEQFF.

The V gene is TRBV12-3 or TRBV12-4, the J gene TRBJ1-5; D remains ambiguous. The CDR3 has 13 amino acids. V was cut by 3 bases and J by 7 bases, with 10 bases left in between. The CDR3 sequence is CASSLGAEQPQHF. DNA for the CDR3: TGTGCCAGCAGTTTGGGCGCAGAGCAGCCCCAGCATTTT.

This chain connects TRBV14 to TRBJ1-1, with 12 nucleotides matching TRBD1. Germline trimming cut 1 base from V and 5 bases from J; bases unmatched to any gene: 5. The CDR3 has 16 residues. Germline V gene lookup returns CDR1 SGHDN and CDR2 FVKESK. CDR3 sequence (DNA): TGTGCCAGCAGCCAAGTGGGGACAGGGGGCTTAACTGAAGCTTTCTTT. Its translation is CASSQVGTGGLTEAFF.

The chain joins TRBV29-1 to TRBJ1-4; no firm D call. CDR1 is SQVTM, CDR2 ANQGSEA, per germline. V was shortened by 7 bases and J by 0 bases, with 12 bases between the two germline ends. This CDR3 has 14 amino acids. The CDR3 protein is CSAFATATNEKLFF. The CDR3 bases are TGCAGCGCCTTCGCGACGGCAACTAATGAAAAACTGTTTTTT. The whole variable domain, remainder taken from reference TRBV29-1 and TRBJ1-4, is SAVISQKPSRDICQRGTSLTIQCQVDSQVTMMFWYRQQPGQSLTLIATANQGSEATYESGFVIDKFPISRPNLTFSTLTVSNMSPEDSSIYLCSAFATATNEKLFFGSGTQLSVL.

V gene TRBV5-1 combines with J gene TRBJ2-7; no reliable D call. The CDR3 is 15 amino acids. CDR1 is SGHRS and CDR2 is YFSETQ in the germline V gene. V was clipped by 5 bases and J by 5 bases, with 20 bases between them. The DNA for the CDR3 is TGCGCCAGCAGTCCCCTGGGTCTCCACGCCAACGAGCAGTACTTC. Protein: CASSPLGLHANEQYF.

The V and J genes are TRBV6-1 and TRBJ1-4, with a weak D call TRBD1 (5 bases). The CDR3 spans 15 residues. V was clipped by 3 bases and J by 3 bases, with 11 bases between them. From germline, CDR1 is MNHNS and CDR2 SASEGT. CDR3 coding DNA: TGTGCCAGCAGTGAGGAAAGGGGAGCTAATGAAAAACTGTTTTTT. Translated, it gives CASSEERGANEKLFF.

This clone has only one observation. The chain employs TRBV4-2 and TRBJ2-2; no definite D call. V gave up 4 bases and J gave up 5 bases, with 11 bases separating them. CDR1 LGHNA and CDR2 YNFKEQ come from the germline V gene. The CDR3 contains 14 residues. CDR3 nucleotide sequence: TGTGCCAGCAGCCCCCCGACCCTTACCGGGGAGCTGTTTTTT. Amino acids: CASSPPTLTGELFF.

The chain recombines TRBV6-5 with TRBJ2-7; D uncertain. CDR1 MNHEY and CDR2 SVGAGI come from the germline V gene. V shed 5 bases and J shed 2 bases, with 7 bases lying between them. The CDR3 sequence is 12 residues long. The CDR3 DNA is TGTGCCAGCAGTAAAAATACCTACGAGCAGTACTTC. It specifies CASSKNTYEQYF.